This TCR beta chain was retrieved from a study of blood T cell repertoires in COVID-19. V gave up 4 bases and J gave up 1 base, with 7 bases separating them. CDR1 KGHSH and CDR2 LQKENI come from the germline V gene. CDR3 size: 13 residues. Assay used: immunoSEQ multiplex PCR; TCRdb lists only in-frame clones, some missing. The sample has about 140,000 clones; approximately 84% are singletons. This receptor was taken from a woman aged 18 to 35 who had been exposed to COVID-19. The source material was PBMCs or T cells enriched from blood (not recorded which). This chain joins TRBV18 and TRBJ1-1; D is ambiguous. The CDR3 DNA reads TGTGCCAGCTCACGCGAGGGGAACACTGAAGCTTTCTTT. It encodes CASSREGNTEAFF.